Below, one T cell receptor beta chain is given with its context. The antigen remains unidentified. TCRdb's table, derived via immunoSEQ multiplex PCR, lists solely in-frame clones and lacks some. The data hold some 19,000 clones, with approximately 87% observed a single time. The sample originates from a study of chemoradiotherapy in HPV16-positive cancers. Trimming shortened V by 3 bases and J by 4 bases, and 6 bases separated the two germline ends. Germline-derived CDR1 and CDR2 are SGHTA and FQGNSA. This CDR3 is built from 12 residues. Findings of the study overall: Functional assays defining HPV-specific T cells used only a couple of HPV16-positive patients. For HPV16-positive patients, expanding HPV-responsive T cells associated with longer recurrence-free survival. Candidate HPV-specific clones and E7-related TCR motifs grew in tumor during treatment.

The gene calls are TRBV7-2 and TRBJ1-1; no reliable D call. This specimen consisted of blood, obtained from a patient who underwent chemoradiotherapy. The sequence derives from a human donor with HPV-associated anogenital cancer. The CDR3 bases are TGTGCCAGCAGCTTTGTTCCCACTGAAGCTTTCTTT. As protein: CASSFVPTEAFF.